This TCR beta chain was found in a study of identical twins. Whole-study results and caveats: One should note that invariant MAIT and iNKT cells could partly confound zero-insertion analyses.

TCRdb itself ran the 5' RACE reads through MiXCR, one entry per CDR3 protein. The sample has 690,000 or so distinct CDR3 sequences, 5.5% to 7.5% seen once. The length of the CDR3 is 15 residues. J was trimmed by 3 bases and V by 7 bases; bases with no gene match: 12. Germline CDR1 SQVTM, CDR2 ANQGSEA. This clonotype was seen ten or more times. Its target is not known. The TCR comes from a man between 18 and 35 years old in good health. Source material: naive T cells sorted from blood. The rearrangement joins TRBV29-1 to TRBJ2-1, with 7 bases identical to TRBD2. The CDR3 region has the DNA TGCAGCGCCCGAACCGGAGGGGACTACTACAATGAGCAGTTCTTC. Translated, it gives CSARTGGDYYNEQFF.